These T cell receptor beta chains were read from a single sample in a study of shared clonotypes between healthy human individuals. The repertoire was sequenced with immunoSEQ multiplex PCR; TCRdb's copy has only in-frame clones and lacks some. Of approximately 2.5 million clones detected, more than 90% appear once; the ten largest clones hold over 0.12%. Sequences were obtained from naive CD4+ T cells sorted from blood. The source is a young man in good health. Each CDR3 is given without its conserved first and last residue. Expanded clones get a size class; other rows say once, few or many, or leave the size out.

J | V | size | CDR3
TRBJ2-2 | TRBV7-9 | . | ASSPLMGVNTGELF
TRBJ2-7 | TRBV29-1 | . | SVYRVPYEQY
TRBJ2-3 | TRBV4-1 | once | ACGRGQSSTDTQY
TRBJ2-5 | TRBV11-2 | . | ASSPGKGIETQY
TRBJ1-2 | TRBV6-1 | . | ASSEDGQGVFGYT
TRBJ1-1 | TRBV6-1 | . | ASSERASMNTEAF
TRBJ2-7 | TRBV18 | . | ASSPASGSYEQY
TRBJ2-7 | TRBV5-1 | . | ASSLEFTLPYEQY
TRBJ1-1 | TRBV4-1 | . | ASSQFRVNTEAF
TRBJ2-3 | TRBV28 | . | ASSPTGTSTDTQY
TRBJ2-1 | TRBV19 | . | ASSIKQLVSYNEQF
TRBJ2-5 | TRBV5-4 | . | ASSPDLGTAETQY
TRBJ2-5 | TRBV9 | . | ASSADSGGSQETQY
TRBJ2-5 | TRBV6-1 | . | ASSESTGFEETQY
TRBJ2-5 | TRBV5-6 | . | ASSLRAVQETQY
TRBJ2-5 | TRBV30 | . | AWGDSEETQY
TRBJ2-3 | TRBV30 | . | AWSSRGSADTQY
TRBJ1-5 | TRBV7-9 | . | ASSLGQRSNQPQH
TRBJ2-1 | TRBV27 | . | ASSPASRLAGTSYNEQF
TRBJ2-5 | TRBV5-1 | . | ASSRQETQY
TRBJ2-2 | TRBV5-1 | . | ASSIDNTGELF
TRBJ2-7 | TRBV4-1 | . | ASSQVVRKASGSHEQY
TRBJ2-1 | TRBV10-3 | . | AISADSGRGLYNEQF
TRBJ1-2 | TRBV7-9 | . | ASSPGQGGNYGYT
TRBJ2-7 | TRBV11-2 | . | ASSLAGQGREQY
TRBJ2-2 | TRBV28 | . | ASSSQGTTGELF
TRBJ2-5 | TRBV9 | . | ASSVDSQRETQY
TRBJ1-1 | TRBV11-2 | . | ASSFTNTEAF
TRBJ2-2 | TRBV4-3 | . | ASSLQGTGELF
TRBJ1-2 | TRBV7-2 | . | ASSSTGASGYT
TRBJ1-2 | TRBV25-1 | . | ASSEALRGGYT
TRBJ2-3 | TRBV2 | . | ASSDGLAGDTQY
TRBJ2-5 | TRBV30 | . | AWSVIGRGPETQY
TRBJ1-1 | TRBV28 | . | ASSLYTHQGEVF
TRBJ2-7 | TRBV27 | . | ARTTGTGKREY
TRBJ2-7 | TRBV6-1 | . | ASSERTGGREQY
TRBJ2-3 | TRBV10-3 | . | AIKGVGGDEDTQY
TRBJ2-2 | TRBV4-3 | . | ASSPRGTGSGELF
TRBJ2-7 | TRBV5-6 | . | ASSSTQEQY
TRBJ1-4 | TRBV11-2 | . | ASSLGQGREKLF
TRBJ2-1 | TRBV19 | . | ASTPGAGGYNEQF
TRBJ1-1 | TRBV18 | . | ASSPADSGEAF
TRBJ2-1 | TRBV30 | . | AWSQGLAGGNEQF
TRBJ1-1 | TRBV5-1 | . | ASLGVLGTEAF
TRBJ2-2 | TRBV11-2 | . | ASSFSGRTGELF
TRBJ2-2 | TRBV5-1 | . | ASTKGTSGNTGELF
TRBJ1-5 | TRBV4-3 | . | ASSQEWGRGQPQH
TRBJ2-2 | TRBV5-1 | . | ASNKLSTAFSDTGELF
TRBJ1-3 | TRBV6-5 | once | ASSTDRAGNTIY
TRBJ1-1 | TRBV6-5 | . | ASSTRGKNTEAF